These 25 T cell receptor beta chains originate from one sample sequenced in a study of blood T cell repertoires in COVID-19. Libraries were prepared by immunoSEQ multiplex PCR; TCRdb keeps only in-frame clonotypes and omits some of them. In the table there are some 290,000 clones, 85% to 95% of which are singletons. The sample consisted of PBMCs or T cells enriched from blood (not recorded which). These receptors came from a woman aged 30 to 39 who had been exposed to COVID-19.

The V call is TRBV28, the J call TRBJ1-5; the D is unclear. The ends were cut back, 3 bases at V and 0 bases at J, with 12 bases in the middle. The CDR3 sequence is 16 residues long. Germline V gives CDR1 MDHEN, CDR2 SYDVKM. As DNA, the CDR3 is TGTGCCAGCAGTTTCCCCGAGGGATATAGCAATCAGCCCCAGCATTTT. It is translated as CASSFPEGYSNQPQHF.

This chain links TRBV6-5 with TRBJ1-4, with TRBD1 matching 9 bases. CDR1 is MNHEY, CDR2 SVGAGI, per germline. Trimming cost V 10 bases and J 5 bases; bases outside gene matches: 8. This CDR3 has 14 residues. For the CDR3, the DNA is TGTGCCACCCGAACCGGGACAGGGAATGAAAAACTGTTTTTT. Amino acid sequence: CATRTGTGNEKLFF.

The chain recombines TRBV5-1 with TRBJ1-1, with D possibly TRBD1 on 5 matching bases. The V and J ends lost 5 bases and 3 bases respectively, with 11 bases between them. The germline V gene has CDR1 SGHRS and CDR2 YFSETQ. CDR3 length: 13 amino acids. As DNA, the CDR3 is TGCGCCAGCAGGACTGACAGCTACACTGAAGCTTTCTTT. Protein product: CASRTDSYTEAFF. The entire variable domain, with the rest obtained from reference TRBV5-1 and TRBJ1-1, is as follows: KAGVTQTPRYLIKTRGQQVTLSCSPISGHRSVSWYQQTPGQGLQFLFEYFSETQRNKGNFPGRFSGRQFSNSRSEMNVSTLELGDSALYLCASRTDSYTEAFFGQGTRLTVV.

Written as DNA, the CDR3 is TGTGCCAGCAGCGGCATCATGGGGACAGGGACTAGCAATCAGCCCCAGCATTTT. Translated: CASSGIMGTGTSNQPQHF. V gene TRBV7-9 combines with J gene TRBJ1-5, with 9 positions matching TRBD1. The CDR3 has 18 amino acids. Germline assignment: CDR1 SEHNR and CDR2 FQNEAQ (reference sequence). V dropped 5 bases and J dropped 0; count of bases not matched to a gene: 11.

CDR3 bases: TGCGCCAGCAGCTCGGTGGGGCTTCGTGGCTACACCTTC. This encodes CASSSVGLRGYTF. V gene TRBV5-1 combines with J gene TRBJ1-2; tentatively, D is TRBD1 (5 bases). The germline gives CDR1 SGHRS, CDR2 YFSETQ. Trimming stripped 3 bases from V and 7 bases from J, with 13 bases between. The CDR3 contains 13 residues.

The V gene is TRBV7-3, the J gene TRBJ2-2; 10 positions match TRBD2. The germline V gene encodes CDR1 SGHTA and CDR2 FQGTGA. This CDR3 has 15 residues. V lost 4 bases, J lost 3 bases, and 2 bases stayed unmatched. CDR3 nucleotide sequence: TGTGCCAGCAGCTCGCTAGCGGGGGACACCGGGGAGCTGTTTTTT. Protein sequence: CASSSLAGDTGELFF.

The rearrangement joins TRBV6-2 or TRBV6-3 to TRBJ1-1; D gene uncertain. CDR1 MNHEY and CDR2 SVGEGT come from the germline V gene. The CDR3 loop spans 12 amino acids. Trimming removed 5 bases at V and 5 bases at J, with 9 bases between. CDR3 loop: CASSLGETEAFF. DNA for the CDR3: TGTGCCAGCAGTCTCGGGGAAACTGAAGCTTTCTTT.

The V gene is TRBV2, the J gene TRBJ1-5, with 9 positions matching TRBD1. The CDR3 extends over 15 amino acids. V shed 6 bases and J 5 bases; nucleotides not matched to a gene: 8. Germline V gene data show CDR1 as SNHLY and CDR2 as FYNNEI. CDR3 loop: CASSQPGDRDQPQHF. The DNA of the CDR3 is TGTGCCAGCAGCCAACCGGGGGACAGGGATCAGCCCCAGCATTTT.

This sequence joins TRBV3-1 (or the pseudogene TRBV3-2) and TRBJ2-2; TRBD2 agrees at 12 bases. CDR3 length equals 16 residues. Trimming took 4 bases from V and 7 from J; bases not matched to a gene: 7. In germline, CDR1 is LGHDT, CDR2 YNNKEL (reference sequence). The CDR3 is CASSLLAGGPGGELFF. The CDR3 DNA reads TGTGCCAGCAGCCTTCTAGCGGGGGGGCCCGGCGGGGAGCTGTTTTTT.

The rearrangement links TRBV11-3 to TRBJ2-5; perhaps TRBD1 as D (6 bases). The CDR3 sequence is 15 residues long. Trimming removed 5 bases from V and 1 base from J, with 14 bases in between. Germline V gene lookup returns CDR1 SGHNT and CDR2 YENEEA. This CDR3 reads CASSPGIGGQETQYF. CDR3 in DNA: TGTGCCAGCAGCCCCGGGATAGGGGGCCAAGAGACCCAGTACTTC.

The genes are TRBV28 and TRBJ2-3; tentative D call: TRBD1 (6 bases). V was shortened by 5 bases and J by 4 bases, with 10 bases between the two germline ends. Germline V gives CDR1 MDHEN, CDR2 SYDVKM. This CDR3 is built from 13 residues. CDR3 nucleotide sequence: TGTGCCAGCAGTAAAACAGGGTCAGATACGCAGTATTTT. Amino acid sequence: CASSKTGSDTQYF. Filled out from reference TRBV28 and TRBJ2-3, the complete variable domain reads DVKVTQSSRYLVKRTGEKVFLECVQDMDHENMFWYRQDPGLGLRLIYFSYDVKMKEKGDIPEGYSVSREKKERFSLILESASTNQTSMYLCASSKTGSDTQYFGPGTRLTVL.

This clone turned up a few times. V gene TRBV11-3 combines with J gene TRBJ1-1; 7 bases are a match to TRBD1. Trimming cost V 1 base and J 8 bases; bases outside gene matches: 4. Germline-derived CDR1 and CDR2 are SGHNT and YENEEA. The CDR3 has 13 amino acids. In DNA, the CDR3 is TGTGCCAGCAGCTTAGGACAGGGATACGAAGCTTTCTTT. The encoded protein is CASSLGQGYEAFF.

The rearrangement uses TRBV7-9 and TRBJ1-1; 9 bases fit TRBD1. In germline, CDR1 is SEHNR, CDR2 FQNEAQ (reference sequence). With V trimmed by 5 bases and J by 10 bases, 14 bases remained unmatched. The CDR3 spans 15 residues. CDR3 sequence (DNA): TGTGCCAGCAGCCCCACAGGGGGACAGGGCTTCCTAGCTTTCTTT. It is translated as CASSPTGGQGFLAFF.

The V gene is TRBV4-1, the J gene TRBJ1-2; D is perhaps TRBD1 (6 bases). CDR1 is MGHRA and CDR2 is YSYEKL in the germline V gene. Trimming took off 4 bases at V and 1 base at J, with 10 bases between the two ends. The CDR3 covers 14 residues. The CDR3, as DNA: TGCGCCAGCAGCCCTCACAGGGATAACTATGGCTACACCTTC. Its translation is CASSPHRDNYGYTF.

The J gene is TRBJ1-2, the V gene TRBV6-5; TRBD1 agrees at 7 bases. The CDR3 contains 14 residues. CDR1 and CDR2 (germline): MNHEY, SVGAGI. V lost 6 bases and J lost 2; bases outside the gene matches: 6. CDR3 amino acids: CASSRDSLNYGYTF. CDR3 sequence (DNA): TGTGCCAGCAGCCGGGACAGTCTCAACTATGGCTACACCTTC.

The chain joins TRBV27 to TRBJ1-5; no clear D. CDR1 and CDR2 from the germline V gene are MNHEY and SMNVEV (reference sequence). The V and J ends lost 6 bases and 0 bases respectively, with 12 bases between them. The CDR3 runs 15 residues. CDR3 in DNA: TGTGCCAGCAGATCGGACTGGGATAGCAATCAGCCCCAGCATTTT. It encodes CASRSDWDSNQPQHF.

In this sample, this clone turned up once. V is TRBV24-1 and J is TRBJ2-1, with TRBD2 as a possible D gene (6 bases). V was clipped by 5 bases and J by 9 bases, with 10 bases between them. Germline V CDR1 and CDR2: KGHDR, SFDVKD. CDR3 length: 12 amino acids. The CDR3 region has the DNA TGTGCCACCAGTGCGCGGGGCAGTGAGCAGTTCTTC. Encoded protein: CATSARGSEQFF.

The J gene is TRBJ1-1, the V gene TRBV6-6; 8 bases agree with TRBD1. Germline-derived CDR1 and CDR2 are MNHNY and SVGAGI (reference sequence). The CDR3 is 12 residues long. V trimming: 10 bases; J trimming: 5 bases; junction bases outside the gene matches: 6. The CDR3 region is CAIHRGGTEAFF. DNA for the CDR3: TGTGCCATCCACAGGGGGGGGACTGAAGCTTTCTTT.

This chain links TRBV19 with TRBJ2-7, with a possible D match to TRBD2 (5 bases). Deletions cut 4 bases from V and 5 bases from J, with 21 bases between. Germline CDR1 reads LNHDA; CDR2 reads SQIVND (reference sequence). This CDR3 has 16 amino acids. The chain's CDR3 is CASSTIASNLGDEQYF. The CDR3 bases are TGTGCCAGTAGTACAATCGCGAGTAACCTCGGGGACGAGCAGTACTTC. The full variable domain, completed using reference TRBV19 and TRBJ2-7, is DGGITQSPKYLFRKEGQNVTLSCEQNLNHDAMYWYRQDPGQGLRLIYYSQIVNDFQKGDIAEGYSVSREKKESFPLTVTSAQKNPTAFYLCASSTIASNLGDEQYFGPGTRLTVT.

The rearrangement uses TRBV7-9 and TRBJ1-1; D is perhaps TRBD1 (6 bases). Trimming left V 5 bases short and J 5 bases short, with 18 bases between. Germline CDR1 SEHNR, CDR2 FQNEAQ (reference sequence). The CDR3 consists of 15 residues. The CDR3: CASSPEGHPGTEAFF. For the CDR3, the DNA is TGTGCCAGCAGCCCAGAGGGACACCCGGGGACTGAAGCTTTCTTT.

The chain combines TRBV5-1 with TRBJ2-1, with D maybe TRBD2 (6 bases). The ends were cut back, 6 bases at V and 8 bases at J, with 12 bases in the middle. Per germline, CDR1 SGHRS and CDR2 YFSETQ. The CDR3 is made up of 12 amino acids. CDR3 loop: CASTSPGDEQFF. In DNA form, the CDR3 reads TGCGCCAGCACTTCACCGGGGGATGAGCAGTTCTTC.

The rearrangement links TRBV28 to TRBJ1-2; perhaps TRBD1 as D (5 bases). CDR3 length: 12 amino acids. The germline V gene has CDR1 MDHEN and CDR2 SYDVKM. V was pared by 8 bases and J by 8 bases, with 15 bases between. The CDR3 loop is CASAEGRGGYTF. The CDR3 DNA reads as TGTGCCAGCGCGGAGGGGAGGGGCGGCTACACCTTC.

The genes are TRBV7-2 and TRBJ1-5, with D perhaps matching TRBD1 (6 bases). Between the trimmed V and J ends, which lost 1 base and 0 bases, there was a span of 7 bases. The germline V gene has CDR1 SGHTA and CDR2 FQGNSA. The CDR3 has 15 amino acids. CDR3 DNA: TGTGCCAGCAGCTTAGTACAGGGTAGCAATCAGCCCCAGCATTTT. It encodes CASSLVQGSNQPQHF. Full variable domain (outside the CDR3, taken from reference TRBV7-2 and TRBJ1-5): GAGVSQSPSNKVTEKGKDVELRCDPISGHTALYWYRQSLGQGLEFLIYFQGNSAPDKSGLPSDRFSAERTGGSVSTLTIQRTQQEDSAVYLCASSLVQGSNQPQHFGDGTRLSIL.

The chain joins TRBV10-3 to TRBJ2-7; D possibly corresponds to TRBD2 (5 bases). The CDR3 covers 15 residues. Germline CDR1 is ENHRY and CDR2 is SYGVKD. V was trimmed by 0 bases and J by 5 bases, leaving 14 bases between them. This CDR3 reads CAISESSSHGDEQYF. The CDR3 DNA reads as TGTGCCATCAGTGAGTCGAGTAGTCACGGGGACGAGCAGTACTTC.

This CDR3 reads CASGIGVANVEAFF. The DNA of the CDR3 is TGTGCCAGCGGAATAGGGGTGGCTAACGTTGAAGCTTTCTTT. The chain links TRBV7-2 to TRBJ1-1, with a possible D match to TRBD1 (5 bases). The CDR3 length is 14 residues. V lost 8 bases to trimming and J lost 7 bases, with 20 bases between them. CDR1 and CDR2 (germline): SGHTA, FQGNSA.